This TCR beta chain was observed in a study of blood T cell repertoires in COVID-19. From germline, CDR1 is SNHLY and CDR2 FYNNEI. V lost 6 bases to trimming and J lost 2 bases; unmatched junction nucleotides: 8. CDR3 length: 15 residues. This table comes from immunoSEQ multiplex PCR, and its TCRdb copy is limited to in-frame clones, with some not included. The profile covers more than 200,000 clones, with around 82% appearing a single time and nearly 7.5% taken by the ten largest. This clone has a single count. Specimen: PBMCs or T cells enriched from blood (not recorded which). This rearrangement joins TRBV2 to TRBJ2-3; 7 nucleotides align to TRBD2. The TCR comes from a woman aged 35 to 49 with acute COVID-19. CDR3 bases: TGTGCCAGCAGACTAACTAGCGCCCTCACAGATACGCAGTATTTT. Encoded protein: CASRLTSALTDTQYF.